Below, one T cell receptor beta chain is given with its context. The V and J ends lost 8 bases and 2 bases respectively, with 8 bases between them. Germline values: CDR1 LGHNA, CDR2 YSLEER. The CDR3 contains 12 residues. This sample was taken from a study of T cell responses to AZD1222 COVID-19 vaccine. Assay used: immunoSEQ multiplex PCR; TCRdb lists only in-frame clones, some missing. The sample shows 96,000 or so clones, roughly 88% of them seen only once. The specimen comprised peripheral blood, sampled on day 0 of AZD1222 vaccination. This chain links TRBV4-3 with TRBJ2-3; no clear D. This TCR was sampled from an adult in good health. CDR3 residues: CASSAHTDTQYF. The CDR3 DNA sequence: TGCGCCAGCTCGGCCCACACAGATACGCAGTATTTT.